The 22 T cell receptor beta chains below all came from one sample that was sequenced in a study of control samples from healthy donors and cancer patients. This table comes from immunoSEQ multiplex PCR, and its TCRdb copy is limited to in-frame clones, with some not included. The data show about 86,000 clones, about 89% seen once. The sequenced material came from PBMCs. The receptors originated from a woman between 50 and 59 years old with colorectal cancer.

V gene TRBV9 combines with J gene TRBJ1-3, with a possible D match to TRBD1 (6 bases). Germline V gives CDR1 SGDLS, CDR2 YYNGEE. V was cut by 2 bases and J by 3 bases, with 18 bases left in between. This CDR3 spans 17 amino acids. CDR3 in amino acids: CASSVEPFGGSGNTIYF. The CDR3 nucleotides are TGTGCCAGCAGCGTGGAGCCCTTCGGGGGCAGTGGAAACACCATATATTTT.

This sequence joins TRBV4-3 and TRBJ1-3, with a tentative D call TRBD1 (6 bases). Germline-derived CDR1 and CDR2 are LGHNA and YSLEER. The V end lost 0 bases, the J end lost 1 base, and 7 bases lay between the germline ends. The CDR3 loop spans 15 amino acids. The CDR3 DNA follows: TGCGCCAGCAGCCAAGAAGGGGGGTCTGGAAACACCATATATTTT. Its translation is CASSQEGGSGNTIYF.

This clone was detected only once. This sequence joins TRBV13 and TRBJ2-3; 8 nucleotides match TRBD1. CDR3 length: 15 residues. Germline CDR1 PRHDT, CDR2 FYEKMQ (reference sequence). V was pared by 0 bases and J by 3 bases, with 2 bases of the junction left unmatched. For the CDR3, the DNA is TGTGCCAGCAGCTTAGGGGACAGGGATACAGATACGCAGTATTTT. Residues: CASSLGDRDTDTQYF.

The chain is built from TRBV5-4 and TRBJ1-1, with TRBD1 as a possible D gene (5 bases). The CDR3 sequence is 14 residues long. The V gene lost 9 bases and the J gene lost 1 base, with 16 bases spanning the gap. The V gene's germline CDR1 is SGHNT and CDR2 YYREEE (reference sequence). CDR3 in DNA: TGTGCCATTACGGGGGGTTTAAGGAACACTGAAGCTTTCTTT. Translation: CAITGGLRNTEAFF. The full variable domain, rest sourced from reference TRBV5-4 and TRBJ1-1, is ETGVTQSPTHLIKTRGQQVTLRCSSQSGHNTVSWYQQALGQGPQFIFQYYREEENGRGNFPPRFSGLQFPNYSSELNVNALELDDSALYLCAITGGLRNTEAFFGQGTRLTVV.

The rearrangement links TRBV24-1 to TRBJ1-2, with 8 nucleotides matching TRBD1. The germline V gene has CDR1 KGHDR and CDR2 SFDVKD. The CDR3 has 14 amino acids. V shed 4 bases, J shed 4 bases, and the junction held 4 bases outside the gene matches. The CDR3 reads CATSDRGQGYGYTF. CDR3 DNA: TGTGCCACCAGTGACCGAGGACAGGGCTATGGCTACACCTTC.

This clone was picked up many times. The rearrangement joins TRBV7-2 to TRBJ2-7; D might be TRBD1 or TRBD2, each matching 5 bases. Trimming removed 3 bases at V and 2 bases at J, with 14 bases between. Germline CDR1 SGHTA, CDR2 FQGNSA. This CDR3 is 15 amino acids long. The DNA of the CDR3 is TGTGCCAGCAGCTTTCAACGGGACGCGCCCTACGAGCAGTACGTC. It yields the protein CASSFQRDAPYEQYV.

This clone was observed a single time. The gene calls are TRBV19 and TRBJ1-2; 7 bases line up with TRBD1. The CDR3 is made up of 15 amino acids. From germline, CDR1 is LNHDA and CDR2 SQIVND (reference sequence). V shed 3 bases, J shed 2 bases, and the junction held 6 bases outside the gene matches. The CDR3 sequence: CASSIGTVTNYGYTF. CDR3 coding DNA: TGTGCCAGTAGTATCGGGACAGTGACGAACTATGGCTACACCTTC.

The chain employs TRBV5-1 and TRBJ2-6; D gene uncertain. The CDR3 has 15 amino acids. CDR1 and CDR2 from the germline V gene are SGHRS and YFSETQ. The germline V and J ends were trimmed by 0 bases and 0 bases, with 4 bases remaining between them. DNA of the CDR3: TGCGCCAGCAGCTTGGCCAGCTCTGGGGCCAACGTCCTGACTTTC. Translated, it gives CASSLASSGANVLTF. The entire variable domain, with the rest obtained from reference TRBV5-1 and TRBJ2-6, is as follows: KAGVTQTPRYLIKTRGQQVTLSCSPISGHRSVSWYQQTPGQGLQFLFEYFSETQRNKGNFPGRFSGRQFSNSRSEMNVSTLELGDSALYLCASSLASSGANVLTFGAGSRLTVL.

The chain recombines TRBV6-5 with TRBJ1-2, with D perhaps TRBD1 (5 bases). This CDR3 is built from 15 residues. Trimming pared 0 bases from V and 4 bases from J, leaving 12 bases between. The germline V gene has CDR1 MNHEY and CDR2 SVGAGI. The CDR3: CASSYSTPGIYGYTF. Written as DNA, the CDR3 is TGTGCCAGCAGTTACTCGACCCCAGGGATCTATGGCTACACCTTC.

The chain recombines TRBV7-3 with TRBJ2-7, with a tentative D call TRBD2 (7 bases). The V gene lost 6 bases and the J gene lost 7 bases, with 19 bases spanning the gap. This CDR3 has 14 residues. In germline, CDR1 is SGHTA, CDR2 FQGTGA. The CDR3 protein is CASRPPGRGGEQYV. The CDR3 DNA reads TGTGCCAGCAGACCCCCGGGCAGGGGAGGGGAGCAGTACGTC.

This clone was observed once. The rearrangement joins TRBV6-5 to TRBJ2-2; TRBD1 agrees at 9 bases. V was clipped by 6 bases and J by 5 bases; unmatched bases: 7. This CDR3 comprises 15 residues. Germline V gene lookup returns CDR1 MNHEY and CDR2 SVGAGI. CDR3 amino acids: CASRTGQGGTGELFF. As DNA, the CDR3 is TGTGCCAGCAGGACGGGACAGGGAGGAACCGGGGAGCTGTTTTTT.

The chain recombines TRBV7-2 with TRBJ2-7, with D perhaps TRBD2 (6 bases). The CDR3 spans 15 residues. V lost 6 bases and J lost 2, with 17 bases in between. CDR1 SGHTA and CDR2 FQGNSA come from the germline V gene. The CDR3 sequence: CASSRARGLTYEQYV. The CDR3 nucleotides read TGTGCCAGCAGTAGGGCGCGGGGCCTAACCTACGAGCAGTACGTC.

The gene calls are TRBV15 and TRBJ2-5; TRBD2 agrees at 9 bases. Unmatched junction bases numbered 16, after V lost 0 bases and J lost 5 bases. The CDR3 is made up of 19 amino acids. CDR1 is LNHNV and CDR2 is YYDKDF in the germline V gene (reference sequence). The CDR3 DNA reads TGTGCCACCAGCAGAGATGTTTTCGCTAGCGGGACCCGAGGGGAGACCCAGTACTTC. Its translation: CATSRDVFASGTRGETQYF.

Note on this clone: Other DNA variants within this sample encode the same CDR3. The chain joins TRBV30 to TRBJ2-5; D possibly corresponds to TRBD2 (6 bases). CDR1 and CDR2 (germline): GTSNPN, SVGIG (reference sequence). CDR3 size: 12 residues. V was cut by 0 bases and J by 4 bases, with 6 bases left in between. The CDR3 region has the DNA TGTGCCTGGAGTGTGGGGGGAGAGACCCAGTACTTC. Translation gives CAWSVGGETQYF.

V is TRBV7-9 and J is TRBJ1-2; D might be TRBD1 (6 bases). Trimming removed 2 bases at V and 8 bases at J, with 18 bases between. Germline lookup yields CDR1 SEHNR and CDR2 FQNEAQ (reference sequence). This CDR3 is 15 amino acids long. In nucleotides, the CDR3 is TGTGCCAGCAGCTTAACCGGAATGGGGGGGCGGGGCTACACCTTC. Translation gives CASSLTGMGGRGYTF.

The CDR3 reads CASSERRVGSYTF. In DNA form, the CDR3 reads TGTGCCAGCAGTGAGCGCAGGGTCGGGAGCTACACCTTC. The chain employs TRBV2 and TRBJ1-2; possible D gene TRBD1, 5 bases. The germline CDR1 and CDR2 sequences are SNHLY and FYNNEI. CDR3 length: 13 amino acids. Trimming pared 3 bases from V and 9 bases from J, leaving 14 bases between.

The V and J genes are TRBV10-3 and TRBJ2-3; D ambiguous. Germline lookup yields CDR1 ENHRY and CDR2 SYGVKD. The CDR3 is 13 residues long. V was trimmed by 8 bases and J by 6 bases, leaving 15 bases between them. Here the CDR3 reads CAISDSEPDTQYF. CDR3 DNA sequence: TGTGCCATCTCTGATTCCGAGCCCGATACGCAGTATTTT.

The chain has TRBV4-1 and TRBJ2-1; 7 bases agree with TRBD2. V gave up 4 bases and J gave up 3 bases; unmatched junction bases: 3. The germline CDR1 and CDR2 sequences are MGHRA and YSYEKL. The CDR3 is 14 amino acids. The CDR3 loop reads CASSLGLHYNEQFF. CDR3 coding DNA: TGCGCCAGCAGCCTGGGACTACACTACAATGAGCAGTTCTTC.

In DNA, the CDR3 is TGTGCCAGCAGCTTGGCGGCGGGGGGGTCAAGCACAGATACGCAGTATTTT. This sequence encodes CASSLAAGGSSTDTQYF. This chain uses TRBV5-5 with TRBJ2-3; 9 bases align to TRBD2. The CDR3 runs 17 residues. CDR1 is SGHKS and CDR2 is YYEKEE in the germline V gene (reference sequence). The V segment lost 0 bases and the J segment 0 bases; nucleotides outside the gene matches: 5.

V gene TRBV19 combines with J gene TRBJ1-5; no clear D. V was cut by 7 bases and J by 2 bases, with 18 bases left in between. CDR1 is LNHDA and CDR2 is SQIVND in the germline V gene (reference sequence). CDR3 size: 16 residues. DNA for the CDR3: TGTGCCAGTATTCCCGCCACGGGGTTAGGCAATCAGCCCCAGCATTTT. It translates to CASIPATGLGNQPQHF.

The chain couples TRBV5-8 to TRBJ2-3; 10 bases line up with TRBD1. The germline gives CDR1 SGHTS, CDR2 YDEGEE. The CDR3 is made up of 17 amino acids. The trim removed 4 bases at V and 3 bases at J, leaving 11 bases unmatched. Here the CDR3 reads CASSAGTGVSATDTQYF. Written as DNA, the CDR3 is TGTGCCAGCAGCGCCGGGACAGGGGTTTCGGCAACAGATACGCAGTATTTT. Based on the CDR3 plus reference TRBV5-8 and TRBJ2-3, the full variable domain is EAGVTQSPTHLIKTRGQQATLRCSPISGHTSVYWYQQALGLGLQFLLWYDEGEERNRGNFPPRFSGRQFPNYSSELNVNALELEDSALYLCASSAGTGVSATDTQYFGPGTRLTVL.

This chain uses TRBV12-5 with TRBJ1-2, with a tentative D call TRBD1 (5 bases). In germline, CDR1 is LGHNT, CDR2 FRNRAP. This CDR3 comprises 16 residues. V was shortened by 5 bases and J by 2 bases, with 18 bases between the two germline ends. The CDR3 nucleotides read TGTGCTAGTGGTCAAGGGGCGGCTACCACGAACTATGGCTACACCTTC. It codes for CASGQGAATTNYGYTF.